Presented here are 7 T cell receptor beta chains from one specimen sequenced in a study of early T cells in non-severe SARS-CoV-2 infection. Each CDR3 protein is one row after TCRdb ran MiXCR on the 5' RACE reads. The sample has around 59,000 distinct CDR3 sequences, around 9.3% seen once. Sequenced input: whole blood. The receptors originated from an adult who was a healthcare worker with PCR-confirmed SARS-CoV-2 infection or an uninfected control (not recorded which).

This clonotype was seen at least ten times. The rearrangement links TRBV6-5 to TRBJ2-7; unclear D gene. Trimming removed 10 bases at V and 2 bases at J, with 9 bases between. Germline-derived CDR1 and CDR2 are MNHEY and SVGAGI. CDR3 length: 11 residues. The CDR3, as DNA: TGTGCCACGCGTCGGGCCTACGAGCAGTACTTC. Its protein is CATRRAYEQYF.

This clonotype was observed many times. The chain combines TRBV5-4 with TRBJ2-3; tentative D call: TRBD1 (7 bases). Germline loops: CDR1 SGHNT, CDR2 YYREEE (reference sequence). The V and J ends lost 3 bases and 2 bases respectively, with 13 bases between them. CDR3 length equals 15 residues. The CDR3 is CASSYGGGLTDTQYF. The CDR3 nucleotides are TGTGCCAGCAGCTATGGAGGGGGCCTCACAGATACGCAGTATTTT.

The gene calls are TRBV2 and TRBJ1-5, with TRBD1 identical over 7 bases. CDR3 length: 14 amino acids. Trimming cost V 1 base and J 6 bases; bases outside gene matches: 3. Per the germline V gene, CDR1 is SNHLY and CDR2 is FYNNEI. The CDR3 nucleotides are TGTGCCAGCAGTGAAGGACAGGGACTTCAGCCCCAGCATTTT. This sequence encodes CASSEGQGLQPQHF.

This clonotype was picked up many times. This chain joins TRBV20-1 and TRBJ1-5, with 9 nucleotides matching TRBD1. With 6 bases clipped from V and 7 bases from J, the junction kept 7 bases outside the gene matches. The CDR3 is made up of 13 amino acids. CDR1 DFQATT and CDR2 SNEGSKA come from the germline V gene (reference sequence). CDR3 sequence (DNA): TGCAGTGCAAATACAGGGGGCTCCCAGCCCCAGCATTTT. As protein: CSANTGGSQPQHF.

This chain links TRBV20-1 with TRBJ2-7, with 10 positions matching TRBD2. Germline CDR1 DFQATT, CDR2 SNEGSKA (reference sequence). The CDR3 runs 14 residues. With V trimmed by 6 bases and J by 3 bases, 8 bases remained unmatched. CDR3 nucleotide sequence: TGCAGTGCGAGTAGCGGGAGGAGAAACTACGAGCAGTACTTC. Its protein is CSASSGRRNYEQYF.

This chain uses TRBV5-4 with TRBJ2-7; 7 nucleotides line up with TRBD1. Germline loops: CDR1 SGHNT, CDR2 YYREEE (reference sequence). Trimming removed 4 bases from V and 6 bases from J; junction bases left unmatched: 7. This CDR3 has 13 amino acids. CDR3 sequence reads: CASSAAHRGEQYF. In DNA form, the CDR3 reads TGTGCCAGCAGCGCCGCTCACAGGGGCGAGCAGTACTTC.

The table lists this clonotype with many counts. The chain joins TRBV7-2 to TRBJ1-4; D is unresolved. Germline CDR1 reads SGHTA; CDR2 reads FQGNSA. Between the trimmed V and J ends, which lost 0 bases and 4 bases, there was a span of 9 bases. CDR3 length: 15 amino acids. The CDR3 DNA is TGTGCCAGCAGCTTAGCCGACCGGGATAATGAAAAACTGTTTTTT. Translating gives CASSLADRDNEKLFF.